One sample yielded the 29 T cell receptor beta chains listed below, sequenced in a study of cytomegalovirus exposure and HLA in healthy donors. PCR used 60 Vbeta primers and 13 Jbeta primers. Profiling relied on immunoSEQ multiplex PCR, and the TCRdb table lists in-frame clones only, not all of them. Reported are around 200,000 clones; the ten largest clones contain about 0.8%. Sequenced sample: PBMCs. These receptors originate from a woman aged 18-30 years in good health and CMV-seropositive.

The J gene is TRBJ2-1, the V gene TRBV6-5; a weak D match, TRBD2 (5 bases). This CDR3 has 12 amino acids. The V and J ends lost 6 bases and 12 bases respectively, with 15 bases between them. The V gene's germline CDR1 is MNHEY and CDR2 SVGAGI. The CDR3 here is CASSRPGNPQFF. The CDR3 DNA is TGTGCCAGCAGCCGACCCGGGAACCCGCAGTTCTTC.

The chain employs TRBV7-3 and TRBJ2-3, with 12 bases identical to TRBD2. With 6 bases clipped from V and 1 base from J, the junction kept 2 bases outside the gene matches. There are 15 residues in the CDR3. Looked up from germline, CDR1 is SGHTA and CDR2 is FQGTGA. In DNA, the CDR3 is TGTGCCAGCAGTCGGACTAGCGGGGGCACAGATACGCAGTATTTT. Protein: CASSRTSGGTDTQYF.

This chain joins TRBV2 and TRBJ1-1; D call uncertain. V dropped 0 bases and J dropped 3 bases, with 8 bases sitting between them. Per the germline V gene, CDR1 is SNHLY and CDR2 is FYNNEI. This CDR3 has 14 amino acids. CDR3: CASSEANSHTEAFF. For the CDR3, the DNA is TGTGCCAGCAGTGAAGCGAACAGTCACACTGAAGCTTTCTTT.

This chain joins TRBV19 and TRBJ1-3; D is undetermined. The V end was cut by 3 bases, the J end by 1 base, with 13 bases between. This CDR3 spans 16 amino acids. Germline V gene lookup returns CDR1 LNHDA and CDR2 SQIVND (reference sequence). CDR3 DNA: TGTGCCAGTAGTATGGGCCAGGTCTCATCTGGAAACACCATATATTTT. This codes for CASSMGQVSSGNTIYF.

The rearrangement links TRBV6-1 to TRBJ2-7, with 10 bases matching TRBD2. The CDR3 consists of 14 residues. Per the germline V gene, CDR1 is MNHNS and CDR2 is SASEGT. V lost 6 bases and J lost 2; bases outside the gene matches: 4. DNA for the CDR3: TGTGCCAGCAGCCCGGGACTAGCGCCCTACGAGCAGTACTTC. This gives the protein CASSPGLAPYEQYF.

The V gene is TRBV5-1, the J gene TRBJ2-3, with TRBD1 matching over 7 bases. CDR1 and CDR2 (germline): SGHRS, YFSETQ. V was clipped by 0 bases and J by 0 bases; unmatched bases: 10. This CDR3 region has 18 residues. The CDR3 sequence: CASSLEGLTGSSTDTQYF. The CDR3 bases are TGCGCCAGCAGCTTGGAGGGTTTGACAGGGTCTAGCACAGATACGCAGTATTTT.

The rearrangement uses TRBV19 and TRBJ1-4, with 9 positions matching TRBD1. Germline CDR1 and CDR2: LNHDA and SQIVND (reference sequence). V lost 8 bases and J lost 0; bases outside the gene matches: 4. The CDR3 is 15 amino acids. This chain's CDR3 is CASQQGATTNEKLFF. CDR3 DNA sequence: TGTGCCAGTCAACAGGGGGCGACAACTAATGAAAAACTGTTTTTT.

The V gene is TRBV7-2, the J gene TRBJ2-7; tentative D call: TRBD2 (6 bases). The CDR3 has 15 amino acids. In germline, CDR1 is SGHTA, CDR2 FQGNSA. The V gene lost 5 bases and the J gene lost 3 bases, with 17 bases spanning the gap. The chain's CDR3 is CASSIRGGDSYEQYF. DNA for the CDR3: TGTGCCAGCAGCATACGTGGAGGGGATAGCTACGAGCAGTACTTC.

The V and J genes are TRBV7-9 and TRBJ1-3; D is unresolved. Germline-derived CDR1 and CDR2 are SEHNR and FQNEAQ (reference sequence). The CDR3 sequence is 14 residues long. V was clipped by 1 base and J by 3 bases, with 7 bases between them. For the CDR3, the DNA is TGTGCCAGCAGCTTAGAGGGAGTTGGAAACACCATATATTTT. It is translated as CASSLEGVGNTIYF.

This sequence joins TRBV6-5 and TRBJ2-5; TRBD2 agrees at 7 bases. V lost 5 bases to trimming and J lost 3 bases; unmatched junction nucleotides: 6. The CDR3 has 14 amino acids. CDR1 and CDR2 (germline): MNHEY, SVGAGI. The CDR3 DNA follows: TGTGCCAGCAGTAAGGGGAGGGCCAAAGAGACCCAGTACTTC. Translation gives CASSKGRAKETQYF.

The chain has TRBV7-2 and TRBJ2-1; TRBD1 might be the D (5 bases). Trimming took off 5 bases at V and 12 bases at J, with 17 bases between the two ends. The CDR3 length is 13 residues. Germline CDR1 is SGHTA and CDR2 is FQGNSA. The CDR3 protein is CASSPHQGNSQFF. CDR3 DNA sequence: TGTGCCAGCAGCCCCCACCAGGGAAACTCGCAGTTCTTC.

The V call is TRBV10-3, the J call TRBJ1-1, with 7 bases aligning to TRBD1. This CDR3 has 13 residues. Germline V lookup: CDR1 ENHRY, CDR2 SYGVKD. V trimming: 4 bases; J trimming: 3 bases; junction bases outside the gene matches: 2. Here the CDR3 DNA reads TGTGCCATCAGTGCAGGGGGTGACACTGAAGCTTTCTTT. It codes for CAISAGGDTEAFF.

The chain has TRBV4-1 and TRBJ1-1; 7 positions match TRBD1. The V gene end was trimmed by 0 bases and the J gene end by 1 base; junction bases not matched to a gene: 14. CDR1 is MGHRA and CDR2 is YSYEKL in the germline V gene. CDR3 length: 19 amino acids. The CDR3 spells CASSQDTPKGATWNTEAFF. The CDR3 DNA is TGCGCCAGCAGCCAAGATACTCCCAAGGGGGCGACCTGGAACACTGAAGCTTTCTTT.

The J gene is TRBJ2-7, the V gene TRBV14, with D possibly TRBD2 on 8 matching bases. The CDR3 is 19 amino acids. V was pared by 0 bases and J by 7 bases, with 28 bases between. Germline loops: CDR1 SGHDN, CDR2 FVKESK. In DNA form, the CDR3 reads TGTGCCAGCAGCCAAGATCGATTCACATTTTACAGGGGCGGGGGGGAGCAGTACTTC. Amino acids: CASSQDRFTFYRGGGEQYF. Filled out from reference TRBV14 and TRBJ2-7, the complete variable domain reads EAGVTQFPSHSVIEKGQTVTLRCDPISGHDNLYWYRRVMGKEIKFLLHFVKESKQDESGMPNNRFLAERTGGTYSTLKVQPAELEDSGVYFCASSQDRFTFYRGGGEQYFGPGTRLTVT.

The chain links TRBV7-8 to TRBJ2-2; 7 bases are shared with TRBD2. Germline CDR1 SGHVS, CDR2 FQNEAQ. V dropped 8 bases and J dropped 1; count of bases not matched to a gene: 7. This CDR3 has 15 amino acids. The chain's CDR3 is CASLAEARNTGELFF. CDR3 DNA sequence: TGTGCCAGCCTAGCGGAGGCTAGGAACACCGGGGAGCTGTTTTTT.

The chain has TRBV5-1 and TRBJ2-1; 7 bases agree with TRBD1. Germline CDR1 SGHRS, CDR2 YFSETQ. The length of the CDR3 is 15 residues. V lost 2 bases to trimming and J lost 4 bases; unmatched junction nucleotides: 6. As DNA, the CDR3 is TGCGCCAGCAGCTTAAAACCGGGACAGTACAATGAGCAGTTCTTC. Amino acids: CASSLKPGQYNEQFF.

The rearrangement links TRBV14 to TRBJ2-3; D is unclear. Trimming shortened V by 0 bases and J by 4 bases, and 8 bases separated the two germline ends. The CDR3 runs to 14 residues. Germline-derived CDR1 and CDR2 are SGHDN and FVKESK. In nucleotides, the CDR3 is TGTGCCAGCAGCCAAGATCCCCTTGCAGATACGCAGTATTTT. Its protein product is CASSQDPLADTQYF.

The rearrangement links TRBV6-6 to TRBJ1-2; 8 nucleotides align to TRBD1. This CDR3 spans 13 amino acids. CDR1 is MNHNY and CDR2 is SVGAGI in the germline V gene (reference sequence). V was pared by 3 bases and J by 8 bases, with 5 bases of the junction left unmatched. Here the CDR3 reads CASSYPDRDGYTF. CDR3 bases: TGTGCCAGCAGTTATCCGGACAGGGACGGCTACACCTTC.

This rearrangement joins TRBV2 to TRBJ1-1; D possibly corresponds to TRBD1 (6 bases). From germline, CDR1 is SNHLY and CDR2 FYNNEI. Trimming took 7 bases from V and 0 from J, leaving 12 bases between them. The CDR3 consists of 14 residues. The CDR3: CASKTGSMNTEAFF. CDR3 nucleotides: TGTGCCAGCAAGACAGGTAGCATGAACACTGAAGCTTTCTTT.

This chain connects TRBV6-4 to TRBJ2-2; D may be TRBD2 (6 bases). V gave up 6 bases and J gave up 0 bases, with 14 bases separating them. The CDR3 loop spans 16 amino acids. In germline, CDR1 is MRHNA, CDR2 SNTAGT. CDR3 region: CASSRIAEANTGELFF. The CDR3 coding sequence is TGTGCCAGCAGCCGCATAGCGGAAGCGAACACCGGGGAGCTGTTTTTT.

The chain carries TRBV7-7 and TRBJ2-3, with 14 bases that match TRBD2. This CDR3 is built from 16 residues. Germline V gene data show CDR1 as SSHAT and CDR2 as FNYEAQ (reference sequence). J lost 6 bases, V lost 5 bases, and 7 bases had no gene match. This CDR3 reads CASSPGLAGGMDTQYF. The CDR3 DNA follows: TGTGCCAGCAGCCCAGGACTAGCGGGAGGCATGGATACGCAGTATTTT.

The chain employs TRBV2 and TRBJ2-1; tentative D call: TRBD2 (6 bases). Trimming shortened V by 3 bases and J by 4 bases, and 13 bases separated the two germline ends. This CDR3 has 15 amino acids. Germline CDR1 is SNHLY and CDR2 is FYNNEI. CDR3 DNA: TGTGCCAGCAGTGAGGAGGGAGGAATTTACAATGAGCAGTTCTTC. This sequence encodes CASSEEGGIYNEQFF. Variable domain in full (rest from reference TRBV2 and TRBJ2-1): EPEVTQTPSHQVTQMGQEVILRCVPISNHLYFYWYRQILGQKVEFLVSFYNNEISEKSEIFDDQFSVERPDGSNFTLKIRSTKLEDSAMYFCASSEEGGIYNEQFFGPGTRLTVL.

V gene TRBV18 combines with J gene TRBJ1-1, with D tentatively TRBD1 (5 bases). The CDR3 is 16 amino acids. The V gene's germline CDR1 is KGHSH and CDR2 LQKENI. The V end was cut by 0 bases, the J end by 3 bases, with 14 bases between. The CDR3 here is CASSPPRRGEDTEAFF. The CDR3 DNA sequence: TGTGCCAGCTCACCACCGCGGCGGGGGGAGGACACTGAAGCTTTCTTT.

The genes are TRBV11-2 and TRBJ2-3; the match to TRBD2 covers 10 bases. V shed 5 bases and J 6 bases; nucleotides not matched to a gene: 20. CDR3 length equals 19 residues. Germline loops: CDR1 SGHAT, CDR2 FQNNGV. CDR3 in DNA: TGTGCCAGCAGCGCACGCTCCGTTCCCGGGCTAGCGGGAGCTGATACGCAGTATTTT. It yields the protein CASSARSVPGLAGADTQYF.

This chain connects TRBV28 to TRBJ1-2; D is undetermined. This CDR3 is built from 14 residues. The V end lost 6 bases, the J end lost 8 bases, and 19 bases lay between the germline ends. The germline CDR1 and CDR2 sequences are MDHEN and SYDVKM. The CDR3 sequence: CASSLPGSGGGYTF. In DNA form, the CDR3 reads TGTGCCAGCAGCCTTCCGGGGTCAGGTGGAGGCTACACCTTC.

This chain links TRBV6-4 with TRBJ1-1; D is perhaps TRBD1 (5 bases). V lost 4 bases to trimming and J lost 6 bases, with 12 bases between them. Germline CDR1 is MRHNA and CDR2 is SNTAGT. This CDR3 comprises 13 residues. CDR3 nucleotide sequence: TGTGCCAGCAGTGTTGACAGCCAAGCTGAAGCTTTCTTT. Amino acid sequence: CASSVDSQAEAFF.

The chain has TRBV27 and TRBJ1-5; D is uncertain. V gave up 3 bases and J gave up 3 bases, with 6 bases separating them. CDR1 MNHEY and CDR2 SMNVEV come from the germline V gene (reference sequence). This CDR3 has 13 amino acids. Here the CDR3 DNA reads TGTGCCAGCAGTTTTAACATCAATCAGCCCCAGCATTTT. It is translated as CASSFNINQPQHF.

The J gene is TRBJ1-1, the V gene TRBV6-1, with TRBD1 matching over 8 bases. Germline trimming cut 7 bases from V and 5 bases from J; bases unmatched to any gene: 9. The CDR3 spans 14 residues. Germline V gene data show CDR1 as MNHNS and CDR2 as SASEGT. CDR3 in amino acids: CASIKQGGRTEAFF. CDR3 DNA: TGTGCCAGCATTAAACAGGGGGGCAGGACTGAAGCTTTCTTT.

The rearrangement links TRBV4-1 to TRBJ1-4; 8 bases line up with TRBD1. Germline values: CDR1 MGHRA, CDR2 YSYEKL. The CDR3 contains 16 residues. V gave up 4 bases and J gave up 5 bases; unmatched junction bases: 9. CDR3 in amino acids: CASSLEGRTGNEKLFF. The CDR3 nucleotides read TGCGCCAGCAGCCTGGAGGGGAGGACAGGGAATGAAAAACTGTTTTTT.